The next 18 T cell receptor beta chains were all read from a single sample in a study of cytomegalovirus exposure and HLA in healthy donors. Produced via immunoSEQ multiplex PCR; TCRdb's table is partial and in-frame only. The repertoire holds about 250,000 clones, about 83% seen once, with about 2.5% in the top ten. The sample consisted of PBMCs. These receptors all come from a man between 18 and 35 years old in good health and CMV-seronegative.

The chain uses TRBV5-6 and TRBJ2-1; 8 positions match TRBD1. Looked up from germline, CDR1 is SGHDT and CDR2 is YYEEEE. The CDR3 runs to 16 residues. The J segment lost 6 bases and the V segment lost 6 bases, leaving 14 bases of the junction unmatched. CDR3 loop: CASTVTFGTGPNEQFF. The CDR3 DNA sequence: TGTGCCAGCACCGTCACCTTCGGGACAGGACCCAATGAGCAGTTCTTC. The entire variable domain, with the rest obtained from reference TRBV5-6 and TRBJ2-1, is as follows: DAGVTQSPTHLIKTRGQQVTLRCSPKSGHDTVSWYQQALGQGPQFIFQYYEEEERQRGNFPDRFSGHQFPNYSSELNVNALLLGDSALYLCASTVTFGTGPNEQFFGPGTRLTVL.

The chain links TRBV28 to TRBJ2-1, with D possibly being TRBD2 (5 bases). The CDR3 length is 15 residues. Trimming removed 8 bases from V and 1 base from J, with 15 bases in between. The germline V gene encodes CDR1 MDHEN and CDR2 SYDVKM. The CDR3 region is CASGLNRGSYNEQFF. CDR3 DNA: TGTGCCAGCGGCCTCAACCGGGGATCCTACAATGAGCAGTTCTTC.

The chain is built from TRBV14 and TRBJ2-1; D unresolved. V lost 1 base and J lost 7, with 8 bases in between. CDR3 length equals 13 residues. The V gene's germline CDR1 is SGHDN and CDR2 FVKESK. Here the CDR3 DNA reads TGTGCCAGCAGCCAAGTCCCAGTAAATGAGCAGTTCTTC. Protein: CASSQVPVNEQFF.

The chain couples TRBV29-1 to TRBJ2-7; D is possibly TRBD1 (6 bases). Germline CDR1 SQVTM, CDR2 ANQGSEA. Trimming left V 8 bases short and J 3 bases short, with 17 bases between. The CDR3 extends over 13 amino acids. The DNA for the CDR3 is TGCAGCTACGGTAATCAGGGGTTCTACGAGCAGTACTTC. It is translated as CSYGNQGFYEQYF.

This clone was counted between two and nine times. The CDR3 reads CASRRTGNEQYF. The CDR3 coding sequence is TGTGCCAGTCGACGGACAGGCAACGAGCAGTACTTC. The chain has TRBV28 and TRBJ2-7; 7 nucleotides match TRBD1. Germline loops: CDR1 MDHEN, CDR2 SYDVKM. V lost 9 bases to trimming and J lost 5 bases; unmatched junction nucleotides: 7. This CDR3 has 12 residues. Together with reference TRBV28 and TRBJ2-7, the CDR3 gives the full variable domain: DVKVTQSSRYLVKRTGEKVFLECVQDMDHENMFWYRQDPGLGLRLIYFSYDVKMKEKGDIPEGYSVSREKKERFSLILESASTNQTSMYLCASRRTGNEQYFGPGTRLTVT.

CDR3 loop: CASRANLAYEQYF. DNA of the CDR3: TGTGCCAGCAGAGCAAACTTGGCCTACGAGCAGTACTTC. The rearrangement links TRBV6-1 to TRBJ2-7; D ambiguous. Germline V gene data show CDR1 as MNHNS and CDR2 as SASEGT. CDR3 size: 13 residues. Trimming shortened V by 6 bases and J by 2 bases, and 11 bases separated the two germline ends.

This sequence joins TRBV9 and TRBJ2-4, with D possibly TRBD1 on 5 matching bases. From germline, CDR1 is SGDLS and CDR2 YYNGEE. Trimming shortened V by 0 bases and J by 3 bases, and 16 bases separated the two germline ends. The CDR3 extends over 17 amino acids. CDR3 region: CASSVERVGAGKNIQYF. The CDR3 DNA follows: TGTGCCAGCAGCGTAGAACGAGTAGGGGCTGGCAAAAACATTCAGTACTTC.

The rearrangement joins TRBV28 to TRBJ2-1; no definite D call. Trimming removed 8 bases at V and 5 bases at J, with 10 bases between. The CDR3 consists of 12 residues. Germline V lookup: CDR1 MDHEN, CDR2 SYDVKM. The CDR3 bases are TGTGCCAGCCTAGGCGCGGACAATGAGCAGTTCTTC. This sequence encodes CASLGADNEQFF.

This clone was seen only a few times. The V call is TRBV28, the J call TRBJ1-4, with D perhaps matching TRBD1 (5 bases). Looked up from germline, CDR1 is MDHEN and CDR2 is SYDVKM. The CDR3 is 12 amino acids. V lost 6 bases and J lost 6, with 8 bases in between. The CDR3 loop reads CASRGRDEKLFF. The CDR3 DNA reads TGTGCCAGCAGGGGGCGCGATGAAAAACTGTTTTTT.

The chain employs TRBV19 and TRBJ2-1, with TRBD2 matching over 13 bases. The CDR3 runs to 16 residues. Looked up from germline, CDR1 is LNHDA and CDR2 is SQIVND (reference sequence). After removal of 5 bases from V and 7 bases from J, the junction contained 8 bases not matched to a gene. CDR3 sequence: CASSGRTSGSGNEQFF. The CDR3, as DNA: TGTGCCAGTAGTGGCCGGACTAGCGGGAGTGGTAATGAGCAGTTCTTC. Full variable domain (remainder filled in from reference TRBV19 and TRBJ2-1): DGGITQSPKYLFRKEGQNVTLSCEQNLNHDAMYWYRQDPGQGLRLIYYSQIVNDFQKGDIAEGYSVSREKKESFPLTVTSAQKNPTAFYLCASSGRTSGSGNEQFFGPGTRLTVL.

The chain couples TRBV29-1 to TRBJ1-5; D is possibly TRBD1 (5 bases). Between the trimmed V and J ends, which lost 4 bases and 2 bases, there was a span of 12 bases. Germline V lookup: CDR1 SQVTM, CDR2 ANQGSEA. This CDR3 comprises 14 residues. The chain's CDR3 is CSVGGQGGNQPQHF. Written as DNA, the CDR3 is TGCAGCGTTGGTGGGCAGGGTGGCAATCAGCCCCAGCATTTT.

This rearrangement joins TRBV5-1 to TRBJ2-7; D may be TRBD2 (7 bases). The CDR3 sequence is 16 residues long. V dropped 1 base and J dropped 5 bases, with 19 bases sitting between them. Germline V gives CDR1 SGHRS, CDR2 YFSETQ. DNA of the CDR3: TGCGCCAGCAGCTTGCTTCGAGGGGGGGCGACGCACGAGCAGTACTTC. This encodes CASSLLRGGATHEQYF. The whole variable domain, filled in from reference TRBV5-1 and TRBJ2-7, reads KAGVTQTPRYLIKTRGQQVTLSCSPISGHRSVSWYQQTPGQGLQFLFEYFSETQRNKGNFPGRFSGRQFSNSRSEMNVSTLELGDSALYLCASSLLRGGATHEQYFGPGTRLTVT.

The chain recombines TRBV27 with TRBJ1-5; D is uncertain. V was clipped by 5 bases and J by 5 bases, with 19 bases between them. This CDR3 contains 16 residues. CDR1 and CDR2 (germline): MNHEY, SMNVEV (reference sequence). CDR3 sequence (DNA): TGTGCCAGCAGTCAACAAGGAGGCTCGATTTATCAGCCCCAGCATTTT. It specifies CASSQQGGSIYQPQHF.

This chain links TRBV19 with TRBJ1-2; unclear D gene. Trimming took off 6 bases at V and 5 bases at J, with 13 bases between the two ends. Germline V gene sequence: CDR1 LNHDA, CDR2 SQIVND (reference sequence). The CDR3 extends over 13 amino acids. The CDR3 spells CASRLSPPYGYTF. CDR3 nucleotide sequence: TGTGCCAGTAGGCTCAGTCCCCCGTATGGCTACACCTTC.

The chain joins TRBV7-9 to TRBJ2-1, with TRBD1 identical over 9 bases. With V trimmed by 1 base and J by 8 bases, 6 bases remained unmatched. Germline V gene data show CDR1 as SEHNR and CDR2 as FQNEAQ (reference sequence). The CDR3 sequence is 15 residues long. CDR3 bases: TGTGCCAGCAGCTTAGTGGGACAGGGAATCTATGAGCAGTTCTTC. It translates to CASSLVGQGIYEQFF.

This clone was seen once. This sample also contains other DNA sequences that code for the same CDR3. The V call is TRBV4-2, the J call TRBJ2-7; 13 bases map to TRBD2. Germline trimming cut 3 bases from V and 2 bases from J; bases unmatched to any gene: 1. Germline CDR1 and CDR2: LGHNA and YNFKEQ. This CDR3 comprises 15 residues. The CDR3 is CASSQGTSGTYEQYF. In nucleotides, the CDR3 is TGTGCCAGCAGCCAGGGGACTAGCGGGACCTACGAGCAGTACTTC.

The CDR3 DNA sequence: TGTGCCAGCAGCTTAGTCGCCGGACATGGAAACACCATATATTTT. It is translated as CASSLVAGHGNTIYF. This sequence joins TRBV7-9 and TRBJ1-3; the D gene is possibly TRBD1 (5 bases). Trimming pared 1 base from V and 3 bases from J, leaving 10 bases between. The germline V gene has CDR1 SEHNR and CDR2 FQNEAQ (reference sequence). The CDR3 spans 15 residues.

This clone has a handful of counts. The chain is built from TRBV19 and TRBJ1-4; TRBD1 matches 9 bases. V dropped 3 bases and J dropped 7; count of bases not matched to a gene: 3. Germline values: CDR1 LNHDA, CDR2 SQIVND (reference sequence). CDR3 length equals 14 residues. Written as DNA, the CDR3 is TGTGCCAGTAGTATGACAGGGGGGGGTGAAAAACTGTTTTTT. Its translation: CASSMTGGGEKLFF.